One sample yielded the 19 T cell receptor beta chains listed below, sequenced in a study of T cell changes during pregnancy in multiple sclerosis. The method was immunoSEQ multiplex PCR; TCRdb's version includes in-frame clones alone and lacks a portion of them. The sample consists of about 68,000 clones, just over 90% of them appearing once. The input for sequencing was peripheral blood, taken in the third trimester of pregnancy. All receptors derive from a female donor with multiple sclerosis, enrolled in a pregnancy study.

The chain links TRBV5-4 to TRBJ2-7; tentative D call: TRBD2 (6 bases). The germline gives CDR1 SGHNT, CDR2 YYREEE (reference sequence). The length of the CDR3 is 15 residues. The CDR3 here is CAWEVSSNTFNEQYF. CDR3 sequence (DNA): TGTGCTTGGGAGGTCAGCTCAAATACTTTTAACGAGCAGTACTTC.

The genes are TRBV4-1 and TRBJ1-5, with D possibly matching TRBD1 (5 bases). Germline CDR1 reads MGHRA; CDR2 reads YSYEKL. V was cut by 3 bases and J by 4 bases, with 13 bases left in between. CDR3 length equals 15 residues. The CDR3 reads CASSQTGTPNQPQHF. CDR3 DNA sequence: TGCGCCAGCAGCCAGACCGGGACTCCGAATCAGCCCCAGCATTTT.

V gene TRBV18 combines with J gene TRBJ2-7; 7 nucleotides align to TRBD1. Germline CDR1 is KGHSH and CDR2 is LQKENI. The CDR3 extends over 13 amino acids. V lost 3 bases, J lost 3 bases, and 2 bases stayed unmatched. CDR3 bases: TGTGCCAGCTCACCCGCAGGGGGCTACGAGCAGTACTTC. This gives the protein CASSPAGGYEQYF. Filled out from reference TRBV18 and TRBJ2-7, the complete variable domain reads NAGVMQNPRHLVRRRGQEARLRCSPMKGHSHVYWYRQLPEEGLKFMVYLQKENIIDESGMPKERFSAEFPKEGPSILRIQQVVRGDSAAYFCASSPAGGYEQYFGPGTRLTVT.

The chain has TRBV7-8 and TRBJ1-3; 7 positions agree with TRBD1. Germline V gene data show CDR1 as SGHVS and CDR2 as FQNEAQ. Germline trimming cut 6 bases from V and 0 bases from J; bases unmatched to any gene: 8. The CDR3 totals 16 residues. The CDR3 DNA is TGTGCCAGCAGTCCGGACAGGATTGTCTCTGGAAACACCATATATTTT. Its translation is CASSPDRIVSGNTIYF.

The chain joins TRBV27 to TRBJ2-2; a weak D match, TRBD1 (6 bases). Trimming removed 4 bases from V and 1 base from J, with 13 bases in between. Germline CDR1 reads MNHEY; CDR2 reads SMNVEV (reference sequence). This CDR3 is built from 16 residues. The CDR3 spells CASSSWTAMNTGELFF. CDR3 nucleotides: TGTGCCAGCAGTTCTTGGACAGCTATGAACACCGGGGAGCTGTTTTTT.

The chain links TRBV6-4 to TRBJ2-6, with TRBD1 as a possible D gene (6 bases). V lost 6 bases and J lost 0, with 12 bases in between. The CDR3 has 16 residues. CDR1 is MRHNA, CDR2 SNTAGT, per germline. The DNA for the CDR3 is TGTGCCAGCAGCAAGACAGGATACTCTGGGGCCAACGTCCTGACTTTC. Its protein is CASSKTGYSGANVLTF.

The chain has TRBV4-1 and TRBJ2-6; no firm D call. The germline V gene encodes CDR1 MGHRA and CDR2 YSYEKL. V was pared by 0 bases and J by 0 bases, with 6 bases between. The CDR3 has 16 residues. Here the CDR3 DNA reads TGCGCCAGCAGCCAAGATCCGGTCTCTGGGGCCAACGTCCTGACTTTC. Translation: CASSQDPVSGANVLTF.

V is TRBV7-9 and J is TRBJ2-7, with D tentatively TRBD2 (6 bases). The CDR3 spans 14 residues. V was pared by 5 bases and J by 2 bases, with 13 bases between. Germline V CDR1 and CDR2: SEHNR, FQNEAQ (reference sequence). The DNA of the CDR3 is TGTGCCAGCAGCCCGGGGACTTACGCCTACGAGCAGTACTTC. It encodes CASSPGTYAYEQYF.

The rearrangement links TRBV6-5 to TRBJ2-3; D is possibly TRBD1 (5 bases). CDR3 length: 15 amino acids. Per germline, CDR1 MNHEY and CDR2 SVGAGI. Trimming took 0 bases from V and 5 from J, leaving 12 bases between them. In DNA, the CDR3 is TGTGCCAGCAGTTACTCAGTGCAGGGCGGAGATACGCAGTATTTT. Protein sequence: CASSYSVQGGDTQYF.

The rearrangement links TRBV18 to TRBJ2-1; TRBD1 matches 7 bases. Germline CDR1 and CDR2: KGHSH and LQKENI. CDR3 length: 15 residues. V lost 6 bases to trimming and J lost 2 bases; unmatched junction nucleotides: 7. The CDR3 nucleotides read TGTGCCAGCTCTCAAGACAGGGAGACCTACAATGAGCAGTTCTTC. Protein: CASSQDRETYNEQFF.

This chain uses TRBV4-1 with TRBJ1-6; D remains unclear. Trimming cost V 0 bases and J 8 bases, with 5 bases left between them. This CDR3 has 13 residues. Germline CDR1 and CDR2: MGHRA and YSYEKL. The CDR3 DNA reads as TGCGCCAGCAGCCAAGATCGGGATTCACCCCTCCACTTT. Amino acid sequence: CASSQDRDSPLHF.

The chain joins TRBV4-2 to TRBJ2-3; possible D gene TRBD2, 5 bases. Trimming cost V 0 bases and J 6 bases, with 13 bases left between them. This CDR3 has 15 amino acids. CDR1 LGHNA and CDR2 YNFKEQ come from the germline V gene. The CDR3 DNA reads TGTGCCAGCAGCCAAGATTCTGAGGGTGTTGATACGCAGTATTTT. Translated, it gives CASSQDSEGVDTQYF.

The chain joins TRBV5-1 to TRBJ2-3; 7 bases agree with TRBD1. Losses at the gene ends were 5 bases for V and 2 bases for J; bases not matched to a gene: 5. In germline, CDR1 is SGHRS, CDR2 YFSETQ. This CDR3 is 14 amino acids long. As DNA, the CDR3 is TGCGCCAGCAGTCTGGACAGGCCCACAGATACGCAGTATTTT. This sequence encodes CASSLDRPTDTQYF. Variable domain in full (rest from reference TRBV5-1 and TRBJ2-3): KAGVTQTPRYLIKTRGQQVTLSCSPISGHRSVSWYQQTPGQGLQFLFEYFSETQRNKGNFPGRFSGRQFSNSRSEMNVSTLELGDSALYLCASSLDRPTDTQYFGPGTRLTVL.

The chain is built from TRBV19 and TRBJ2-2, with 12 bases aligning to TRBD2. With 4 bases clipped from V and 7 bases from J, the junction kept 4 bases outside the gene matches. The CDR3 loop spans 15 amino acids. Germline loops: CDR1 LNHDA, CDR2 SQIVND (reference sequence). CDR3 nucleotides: TGTGCCAGTAGTACTAGCGGGGGGGCCTTCGGGGAGCTGTTTTTT. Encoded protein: CASSTSGGAFGELFF.

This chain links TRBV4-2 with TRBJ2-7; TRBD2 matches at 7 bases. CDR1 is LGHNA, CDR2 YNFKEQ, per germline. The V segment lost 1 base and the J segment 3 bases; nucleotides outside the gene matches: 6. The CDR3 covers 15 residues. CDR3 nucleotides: TGTGCCAGCAGCCAAGTCCCGGGAGGAATCTACGAGCAGTACTTC. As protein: CASSQVPGGIYEQYF.

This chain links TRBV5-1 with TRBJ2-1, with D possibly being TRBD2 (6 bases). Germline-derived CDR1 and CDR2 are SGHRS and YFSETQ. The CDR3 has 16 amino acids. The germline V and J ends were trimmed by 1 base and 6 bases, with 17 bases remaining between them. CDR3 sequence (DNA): TGCGCCAGCAGCTTGTTTGGGGGAGGCCCGGCCAATGAGCAGTTCTTC. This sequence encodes CASSLFGGGPANEQFF.

CDR3 nucleotides: TGTGCCATCAGCAGGGCCACCGATCTGCCCCAGCATTTT. It is translated as CAISRATDLPQHF. The V and J genes are TRBV10-3 and TRBJ1-5; weak D call: TRBD1 (5 bases). This CDR3 has 13 amino acids. Trimming removed 6 bases at V and 9 bases at J, with 15 bases between. Germline V gene sequence: CDR1 ENHRY, CDR2 SYGVKD.

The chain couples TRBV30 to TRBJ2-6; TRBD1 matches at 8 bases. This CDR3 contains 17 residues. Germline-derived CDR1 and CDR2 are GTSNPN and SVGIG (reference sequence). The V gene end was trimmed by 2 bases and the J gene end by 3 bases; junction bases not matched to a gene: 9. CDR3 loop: CAWSRDRSSSGANVLTF. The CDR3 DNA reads TGTGCCTGGAGTCGGGACAGGAGCTCCAGTGGGGCCAACGTCCTGACTTTC.

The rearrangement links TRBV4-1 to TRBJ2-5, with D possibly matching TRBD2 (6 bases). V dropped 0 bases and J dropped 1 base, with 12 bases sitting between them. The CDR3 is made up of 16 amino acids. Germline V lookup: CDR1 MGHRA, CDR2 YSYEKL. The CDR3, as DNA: TGCGCCAGCAGCCAAGAGTGGCGGGGCAGCCAAGAGACCCAGTACTTC. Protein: CASSQEWRGSQETQYF.